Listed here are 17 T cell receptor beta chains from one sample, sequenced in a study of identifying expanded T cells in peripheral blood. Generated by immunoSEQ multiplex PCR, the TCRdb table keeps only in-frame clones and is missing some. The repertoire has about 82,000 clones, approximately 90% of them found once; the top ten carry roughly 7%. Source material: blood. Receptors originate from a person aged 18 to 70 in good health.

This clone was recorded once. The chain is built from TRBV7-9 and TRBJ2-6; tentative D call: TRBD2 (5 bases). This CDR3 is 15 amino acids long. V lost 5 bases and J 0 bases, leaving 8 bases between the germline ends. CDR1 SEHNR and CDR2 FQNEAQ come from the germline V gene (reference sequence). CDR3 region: CASSARDSGANVLTF. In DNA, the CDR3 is TGTGCCAGCAGCGCTCGGGACTCTGGGGCCAACGTCCTGACTTTC.

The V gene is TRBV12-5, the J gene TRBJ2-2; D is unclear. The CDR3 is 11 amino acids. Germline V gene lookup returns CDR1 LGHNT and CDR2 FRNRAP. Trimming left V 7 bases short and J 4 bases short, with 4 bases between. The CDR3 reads CASAITGELFF. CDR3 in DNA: TGTGCTAGTGCCATCACCGGGGAGCTGTTTTTT.

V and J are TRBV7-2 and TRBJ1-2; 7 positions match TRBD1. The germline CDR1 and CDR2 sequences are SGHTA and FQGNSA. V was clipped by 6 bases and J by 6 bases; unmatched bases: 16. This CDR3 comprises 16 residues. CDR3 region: CASSSTPRQGRHGYTF. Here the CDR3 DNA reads TGTGCCAGCAGTTCCACCCCACGACAGGGTAGACATGGCTACACCTTC.

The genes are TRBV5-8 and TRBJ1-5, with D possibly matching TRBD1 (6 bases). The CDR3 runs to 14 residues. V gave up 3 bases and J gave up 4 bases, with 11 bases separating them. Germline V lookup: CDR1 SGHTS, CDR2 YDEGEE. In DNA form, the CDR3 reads TGTGCCAGCAGCTCGGACAGAGTGAATCAGCCCCAGCATTTT. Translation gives CASSSDRVNQPQHF.

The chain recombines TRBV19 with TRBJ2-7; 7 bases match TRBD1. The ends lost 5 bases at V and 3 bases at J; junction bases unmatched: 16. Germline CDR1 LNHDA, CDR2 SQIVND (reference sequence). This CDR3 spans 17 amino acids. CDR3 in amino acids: CASSFSPHGQVGYEQYF. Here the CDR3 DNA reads TGTGCCAGTAGTTTCTCACCTCACGGACAGGTCGGCTACGAGCAGTACTTC.

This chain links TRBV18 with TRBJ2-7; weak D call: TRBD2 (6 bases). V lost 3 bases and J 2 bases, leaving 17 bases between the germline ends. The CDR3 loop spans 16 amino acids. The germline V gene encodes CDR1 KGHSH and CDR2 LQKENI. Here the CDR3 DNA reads TGTGCCAGCTCACCCTATCTAGCGCGAGAGGCCTACGAGCAGTACTTC. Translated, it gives CASSPYLAREAYEQYF.

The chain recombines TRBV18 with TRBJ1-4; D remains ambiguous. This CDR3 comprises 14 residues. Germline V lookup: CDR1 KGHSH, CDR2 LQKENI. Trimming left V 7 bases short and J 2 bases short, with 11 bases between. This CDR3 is CASLLFWTNEKLFF. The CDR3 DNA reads TGTGCCAGCTTACTTTTTTGGACTAATGAAAAACTGTTTTTT.

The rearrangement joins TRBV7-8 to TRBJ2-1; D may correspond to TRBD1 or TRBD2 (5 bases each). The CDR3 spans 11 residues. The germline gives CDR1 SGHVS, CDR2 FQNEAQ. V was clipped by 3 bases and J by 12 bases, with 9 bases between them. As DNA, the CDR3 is TGTGCCAGCAGCTTGGGACCCTCGCAGTTCTTC. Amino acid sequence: CASSLGPSQFF.

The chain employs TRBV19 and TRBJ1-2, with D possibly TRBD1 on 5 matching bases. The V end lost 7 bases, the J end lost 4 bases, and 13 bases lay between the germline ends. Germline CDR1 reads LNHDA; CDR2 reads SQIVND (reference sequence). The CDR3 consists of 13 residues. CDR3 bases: TGTGCCAGTAACACGGGACGGCTCTATGGCTACACCTTC. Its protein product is CASNTGRLYGYTF.

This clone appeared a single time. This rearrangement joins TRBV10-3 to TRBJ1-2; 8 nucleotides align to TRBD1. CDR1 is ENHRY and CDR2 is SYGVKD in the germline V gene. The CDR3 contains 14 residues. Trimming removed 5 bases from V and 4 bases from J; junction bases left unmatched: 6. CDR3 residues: CAISHRTGGYGYTF. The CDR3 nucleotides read TGTGCCATCAGTCACCGTACAGGGGGCTATGGCTACACCTTC.

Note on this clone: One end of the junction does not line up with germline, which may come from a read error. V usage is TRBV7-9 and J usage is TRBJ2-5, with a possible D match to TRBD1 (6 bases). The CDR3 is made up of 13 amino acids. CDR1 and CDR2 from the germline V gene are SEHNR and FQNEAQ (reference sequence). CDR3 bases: TGTGCCAGCACCTTAGGACAGATAGAGACCCAGTACTTC. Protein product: CASTLGQIETQYF.

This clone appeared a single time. The CDR3 nucleotides read TGTGCCAGCACCACCCTGGGTACGCAGTATTTT. This codes for CASTTLGTQYF. The rearrangement uses TRBV27 and TRBJ2-3; D is undetermined. CDR1 and CDR2 from the germline V gene are MNHEY and SMNVEV (reference sequence). Trimming cost V 7 bases and J 8 bases, with 10 bases left between them. The CDR3 spans 11 residues.

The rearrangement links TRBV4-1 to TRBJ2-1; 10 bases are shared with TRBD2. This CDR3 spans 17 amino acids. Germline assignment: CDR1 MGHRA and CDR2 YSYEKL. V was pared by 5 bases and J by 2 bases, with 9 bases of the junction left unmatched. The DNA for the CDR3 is TGCGCCAGCAGCGTCCCGACTAGCGGGTTTACCTACAATGAGCAGTTCTTC. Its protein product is CASSVPTSGFTYNEQFF.

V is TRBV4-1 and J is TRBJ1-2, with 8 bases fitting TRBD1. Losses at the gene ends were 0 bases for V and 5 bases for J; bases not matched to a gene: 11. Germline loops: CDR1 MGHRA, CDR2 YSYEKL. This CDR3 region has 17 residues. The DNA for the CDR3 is TGCGCCAGCAGCCAAGATCTTCTGACAGGGGTAAGGTATGGCTACACCTTC. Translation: CASSQDLLTGVRYGYTF.

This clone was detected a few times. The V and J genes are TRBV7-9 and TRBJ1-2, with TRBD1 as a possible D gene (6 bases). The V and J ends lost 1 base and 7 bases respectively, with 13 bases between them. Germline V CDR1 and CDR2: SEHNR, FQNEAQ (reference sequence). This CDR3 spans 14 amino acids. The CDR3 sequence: CASSLERGLGGYTF. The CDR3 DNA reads TGTGCCAGCAGCTTAGAGCGGGGGCTTGGTGGCTACACCTTC.

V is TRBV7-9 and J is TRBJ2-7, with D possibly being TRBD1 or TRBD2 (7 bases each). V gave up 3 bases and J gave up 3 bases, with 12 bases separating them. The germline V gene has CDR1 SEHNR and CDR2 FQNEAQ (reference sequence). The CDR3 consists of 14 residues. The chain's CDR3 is CASSFQGEGYEQYF. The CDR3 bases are TGTGCCAGCAGCTTTCAGGGGGAGGGCTACGAGCAGTACTTC.

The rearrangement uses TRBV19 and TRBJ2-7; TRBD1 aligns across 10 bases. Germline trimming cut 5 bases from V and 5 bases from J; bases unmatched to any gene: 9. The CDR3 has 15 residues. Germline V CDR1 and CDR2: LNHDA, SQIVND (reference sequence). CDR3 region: CASSLPGQGRDEQYF. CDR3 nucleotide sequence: TGTGCCAGTAGTCTCCCGGGACAGGGGCGCGACGAGCAGTACTTC.